One sample yielded the 17 T cell receptor beta chains listed below, sequenced in a study of response to subunit inactivated influenza vaccine. From the RT-PCR reads, TCRdb called clonotypes with MiXCR, one entry per CDR3 protein. Here the sample spans approximately 500,000 distinct CDR3 sequences, approximately 20% being singletons. Another study also made use of these data, one on T cells expressing NK-cell markers. From that study: 5'RACE template switching with UMIs generated TCR beta cDNA.

The specimen was CD4+ T cells sorted from PBMCs, collected approximately 13 days after vaccination. These receptor sequences come from a man aged 50-60 years who received an inactivated influenza vaccine.

This chain uses TRBV7-2 with TRBJ2-1; 8 bases agree with TRBD2. The CDR3 spans 15 residues. CDR1 and CDR2 from the germline V gene are SGHTA and FQGNSA. V shed 6 bases and J 4 bases; nucleotides not matched to a gene: 8. In nucleotides, the CDR3 is TGTGCCAGCAGAACAAGCGGGACTAGTTACAATGAGCAGTTCTTC. Encoded protein: CASRTSGTSYNEQFF. The variable domain in full, completed from reference TRBV7-2 and TRBJ2-1, reads GAGVSQSPSNKVTEKGKDVELRCDPISGHTALYWYRQSLGQGLEFLIYFQGNSAPDKSGLPSDRFSAERTGGSVSTLTIQRTQQEDSAVYLCASRTSGTSYNEQFFGPGTRLTVL.

This clonotype has a handful of counts. V usage is TRBV7-2 and J usage is TRBJ2-1; D call uncertain. Germline CDR1 reads SGHTA; CDR2 reads FQGNSA. V lost 6 bases and J lost 3, with 12 bases in between. CDR3 length equals 14 residues. This chain's CDR3 is CASRATFDYNEQFF. Written as DNA, the CDR3 is TGTGCCAGCAGGGCTACTTTCGACTACAATGAGCAGTTCTTC.

The chain combines TRBV6-1 with TRBJ1-2, with 9 bases identical to TRBD1. Germline CDR1 MNHNS, CDR2 SASEGT. The CDR3 sequence is 13 residues long. The trim removed 5 bases at V and 6 bases at J, leaving 4 bases unmatched. Here the CDR3 DNA reads TGTGCCAGCAGTACAGGGGGCAAGGATGGCTACACCTTC. This encodes CASSTGGKDGYTF.

The chain employs TRBV25-1 and TRBJ2-5; D is perhaps TRBD2 (5 bases). CDR3 size: 14 residues. The V and J ends lost 4 bases and 4 bases respectively, with 13 bases between them. Germline CDR1 and CDR2: MGHDK and SYGVNS. CDR3 amino acids: CASSVPGGGETQYF. The CDR3 region has the DNA TGTGCCAGCAGTGTCCCAGGAGGAGGAGAGACCCAGTACTTC.

The rearrangement joins TRBV20-1 to TRBJ2-3; 7 nucleotides line up with TRBD2. V was pared by 7 bases and J by 2 bases, with 6 bases of the junction left unmatched. CDR3 size: 13 residues. Germline CDR1 and CDR2: DFQATT and SNEGSKA (reference sequence). The CDR3 loop reads CSESGTATDTQYF. The CDR3 bases are TGCAGTGAAAGCGGGACCGCCACAGATACGCAGTATTTT.

This chain joins TRBV5-6 and TRBJ2-7; TRBD1 matches 10 bases. Unmatched junction bases numbered 7, after V lost 0 bases and J lost 4 bases. The CDR3 loop spans 16 amino acids. Germline V gene data show CDR1 as SGHDT and CDR2 as YYEEEE. This chain's CDR3 is CASSLVGTGAVYEQYF. The CDR3 bases are TGTGCCAGCAGCTTGGTTGGGACAGGGGCGGTATACGAGCAGTACTTC. The whole variable domain, remainder taken from reference TRBV5-6 and TRBJ2-7, is DAGVTQSPTHLIKTRGQQVTLRCSPKSGHDTVSWYQQALGQGPQFIFQYYEEEERQRGNFPDRFSGHQFPNYSSELNVNALLLGDSALYLCASSLVGTGAVYEQYFGPGTRLTVT.

V usage is TRBV11-2 and J usage is TRBJ1-3; unclear D gene. Trimming took 0 bases from V and 3 from J, leaving 15 bases between them. The CDR3 sequence is 17 residues long. Germline CDR1 and CDR2: SGHAT and FQNNGV. The CDR3 bases are TGTGCCAGCAGCTTAGATCCTCGGGGTTCTCTTGGAAACACCATATATTTT. Protein sequence: CASSLDPRGSLGNTIYF.

The chain recombines TRBV29-1 with TRBJ2-7, with 9 bases fitting TRBD1. J gave up 7 bases and V 8 bases, and 9 bases lay outside the gene matches. This CDR3 spans 12 amino acids. The germline V gene has CDR1 SQVTM and CDR2 ANQGSEA. The CDR3 nucleotides are TGCAGCACGGGACAGGGATTTGGGGAGCAGTACTTC. Translation gives CSTGQGFGEQYF.

J is TRBJ2-3 and V is TRBV5-1; D is tentatively TRBD1 or TRBD2 (6 bases each). This CDR3 is 16 amino acids long. Germline V gene data show CDR1 as SGHRS and CDR2 as YFSETQ. Trimming took 2 bases from V and 1 from J, leaving 14 bases between them. DNA of the CDR3: TGCGCCAGCAGCTTACAAACAGGGACTCGCACAGATACGCAGTATTTT. Translating it yields CASSLQTGTRTDTQYF.

The rearrangement uses TRBV4-2 and TRBJ2-7; 9 positions agree with TRBD2. The CDR3 has 15 residues. In germline, CDR1 is LGHNA, CDR2 YNFKEQ. Trimming at V came to 1 base and at J to 4 bases, leaving 5 bases not matched to a gene. The CDR3 region has the DNA TGTGCCAGCAGCCAAGTCGGTAGCGGGGGATACGAGCAGTACTTC. It yields the protein CASSQVGSGGYEQYF.

The chain carries TRBV4-1 and TRBJ2-1; TRBD1 aligns across 7 bases. CDR1 is MGHRA and CDR2 is YSYEKL in the germline V gene. The CDR3 runs to 14 residues. Unmatched junction bases numbered 4, after V lost 1 base and J lost 7 bases. CDR3 nucleotide sequence: TGCGCCAGCAGCCAAGCCGACAGGGCGAATGAGCAGTTCTTC. It translates to CASSQADRANEQFF.

The gene calls are TRBV6-6 and TRBJ1-5; D gene uncertain. This CDR3 is built from 13 residues. Deletions cut 1 base from V and 5 bases from J, with 6 bases between. Germline V gene lookup returns CDR1 MNHNY and CDR2 SVGAGI (reference sequence). The DNA of the CDR3 is TGTGCCAGCAGTTACTTTCGGGATCAGCCCCAGCATTTT. It encodes CASSYFRDQPQHF.

As for this clonotype: This clone may be a read error of a much larger clone one base away. The chain links TRBV9 to TRBJ2-1; D possibly uses TRBD1 or TRBD2 (5 bases each). The CDR3 runs 15 residues. Germline CDR1 is SGDLS and CDR2 is YYNGEE. V was trimmed by 2 bases and J by 5 bases, leaving 14 bases between them. For the CDR3, the DNA is TGTGCCAGCAGCGTCCGGGACCACTACAACAATGAGCAGTTCTTC. As protein: CASSVRDHYNNEQFF.

The V call is TRBV20-1, the J call TRBJ2-4; tentative D call: TRBD2 (6 bases). Between the trimmed V and J ends, which lost 2 bases and 0 bases, there was a span of 11 bases. Per germline, CDR1 DFQATT and CDR2 SNEGSKA (reference sequence). The CDR3 length is 15 residues. The CDR3 sequence: CSARTSTLAKNIQYF. The CDR3 DNA follows: TGCAGTGCTAGAACTAGCACCTTAGCCAAAAACATTCAGTACTTC.

This clonotype was seen only a few times. The chain couples TRBV9 to TRBJ2-1; D gene unclear. This CDR3 has 15 residues. Trimming took off 3 bases at V and 0 bases at J, with 10 bases between the two ends. Germline lookup yields CDR1 SGDLS and CDR2 YYNGEE. This chain's CDR3 is CASSGLPSSYNEQFF. CDR3 bases: TGTGCCAGCAGCGGCTTGCCGAGCTCCTACAATGAGCAGTTCTTC.

The chain combines TRBV11-2 with TRBJ2-7; 10 positions agree with TRBD1. Germline V CDR1 and CDR2: SGHAT, FQNNGV. This CDR3 is built from 16 residues. With V trimmed by 6 bases and J by 5 bases, 13 bases remained unmatched. CDR3 residues: CASRDLPGQGRDEQYF. CDR3 nucleotide sequence: TGTGCCAGCAGGGATTTACCGGGACAGGGGCGGGACGAGCAGTACTTC.

This clonotype was detected many times. The chain recombines TRBV7-2 with TRBJ2-7; no clear D gene. The CDR3 totals 15 residues. Germline-derived CDR1 and CDR2 are SGHTA and FQGNSA. V lost 2 bases and J 4 bases, leaving 15 bases between the germline ends. This chain's CDR3 is CASSLTLFRNYEQYF. Written as DNA, the CDR3 is TGTGCCAGCAGCTTAACTCTTTTCAGAAATTACGAGCAGTACTTC.